The source of this T cell receptor beta chain is a study of T cell responses to AZD1222 COVID-19 vaccine. Whole-study context: Samples with a second dose at about 4 or about 12 weeks were pooled together.

The method was immunoSEQ multiplex PCR; TCRdb's version includes in-frame clones alone and lacks a portion of them. The top ten clones hold 3% of a sample with over 75,000 clones, roughly nine tenths of them seen once. General observations from the study: Spike-specific TCR breadth and depth grew following two AZD1222 doses.

This CDR3 has 15 amino acids. Trimming cost V 3 bases and J 3 bases, with 16 bases left between them. The germline V gene encodes CDR1 SQVTM and CDR2 ANQGSEA. Turning to this clone: No antigen is known for it.

The receptor was derived from an adult in good health. This chain uses TRBV29-1 with TRBJ2-3; no reliable D call. The source material was peripheral blood, sampled on day 0 of AZD1222 vaccination. Here the CDR3 reads CSVDGQTLKTDTQYF. The DNA for the CDR3 is TGCAGCGTTGATGGCCAGACACTAAAGACAGATACGCAGTATTTT.